The 8 T cell receptor beta chains in this list originate from one sample, sequenced in a study of T cells expressing NK-cell markers. TCRdb re-called the 5' RACE reads; every CDR3 protein appears as one record, without DNA. The specimen's table records about 190,000 distinct CDR3 sequences. Sequenced: blood T cells: a sorted CD56 or NKG2C T cell subset, CD4+ or CD8+ T cells, or bulk PBMC T cells (not recorded which). The receptors were gathered from a man aged 18 to 69 in good health.

This chain links TRBV15 with TRBJ1-4; the D call from TCRdb, TRBD1, cannot be confirmed without DNA. This CDR3 has 15 residues. Germline V gives CDR1 LNHNV, CDR2 YYDKDF (reference sequence). This CDR3 is CATSREDRLNEKLFF. Supplemented by reference TRBV15 and TRBJ1-4, the full variable domain reads DAMVIQNPRYQVTQFGKPVTLSCSQTLNHNVMYWYQQKSSQAPKLLFHYYDKDFNNEADTPDNFQSRRPNTSFCFLDIRSPGLGDTAMYLCATSREDRLNEKLFFGSGTQLSVL.

The chain uses TRBV7-8 and TRBJ1-2; absent DNA, TCRdb's TRBD1 call cannot be checked. Germline CDR1 and CDR2: SGHVS and FQNEAQ. The CDR3 has 15 residues. This CDR3 reads CASSSSRYFVYGYTF.

Here the CDR3 reads CSARDKDSGGNSPLHF. The chain is built from TRBV20-1 and TRBJ1-6; the D gene TCRdb calls, TRBD1, cannot be checked with no DNA. The germline V gene encodes CDR1 DFQATT and CDR2 SNEGSKA (reference sequence). CDR3 length: 16 residues.

V and J are TRBV12-3 or TRBV12-4 and TRBJ2-1; TCRdb selects TRBD1, and the lack of DNA leaves this call unchecked. This CDR3 contains 15 residues. CDR3 sequence reads: CASSLLGAGANEQFF.

The chain carries TRBV11-1 and TRBJ2-7; the D call of TRBD2 rests on TCRdb alone, since no DNA is present to check it. Germline CDR1 SGHAT, CDR2 FQDESV (reference sequence). The CDR3 is made up of 18 amino acids. The CDR3 loop is CASSLEVGGTSEAYEQYF. The entire variable domain, with the rest obtained from reference TRBV11-1 and TRBJ2-7, is as follows: EAEVAQSPRYKITEKSQAVAFWCDPISGHATLYWYRQILGQGPELLVQFQDESVVDDSQLPKDRFSAERLKGVDSTLKIQPAELGDSAMYLCASSLEVGGTSEAYEQYFGPGTRLTVT.

V usage is TRBV7-7 and J usage is TRBJ2-7; TCRdb's D call of TRBD2 is untestable without DNA. The CDR3 loop spans 16 amino acids. In germline, CDR1 is SSHAT, CDR2 FNYEAQ (reference sequence). CDR3 loop: CASSPLEGPTFRSQYF.

V and J are TRBV28 and TRBJ1-1; TCRdb selects TRBD1, and the lack of DNA leaves this call unchecked. This CDR3 has 14 residues. Germline V gives CDR1 MDHEN, CDR2 SYDVKM. The CDR3 here is CASTWGGWNTEAFF.

The chain uses TRBV3-1 and TRBJ2-7; TCRdb's D call, TRBD1, is unchecked because there is no DNA. CDR1 is LGHDT, CDR2 YNNKEL, per germline (reference sequence). The CDR3 has 14 residues. CDR3 residues: CASTYGRGQGVVYF.